This T cell receptor (beta chain) was sequenced for a study of shared clonotypes between healthy human individuals. Study context: There were three CD4 naive, three CD4 memory, two CD8 naive and one CD8 memory plates per donor.

The DNA input per sorted-subset replicate PCR was around 200 ng, corresponding to some 30,000 T cell genomes. Method: immunoSEQ multiplex PCR; TCRdb's copy keeps in-frame clones and lacks some. The sample holds approximately 650,000 clones, roughly 95% seen once. Per germline, CDR1 SGHRS and CDR2 YFSETQ. V dropped 0 bases and J dropped 0; count of bases not matched to a gene: 3. The CDR3 is 15 amino acids. Naivety among CD8 cells was defined by CD45RO negativity and positive CCR7 selection, thereby excluding terminally differentiated effector memory CD45RA+ cells. The receptor's source is a woman in her 30s in good health. Sequenced sample: naive CD8+ T cells sorted from blood. The rearrangement links TRBV5-1 to TRBJ2-7, with 7 bases aligning to TRBD1. CDR3 protein: CASSLVGQSSYEQYF. CDR3 in DNA: TGCGCCAGCAGCTTGGTGGGACAGAGCTCCTACGAGCAGTACTTC.